What follows are 18 T cell receptor beta chains derived from one specimen sequenced in a study of blood T cells in healthy people across ages (dated by TCRdb to the mid-2010s). Libraries were made using 5' RACE. The listed sequencing device is Illumina HiSeq 2500. The second PCR ran for about 6 to 12 cycles and used a J-beta primer mix along with a sample-barcoded 5' primer. TCRdb reworked the public reads: Q25 trimming with fastp, MiXCR clone assembly, productive beta chains retained. For every CDR3 protein sequence, its rows merge into one entry that carries the most common genes and DNA. The sample table holds approximately 800,000 distinct CDR3 sequences, of which about 47% were seen once. The ten most abundant clones make up about a sixth of the sample. Material for sequencing was blood. The origin of the receptors is an elderly man in good health.

As concerns this clonotype: This sequence may be a read error, since a much larger clone differs from it by one base. The rearrangement joins TRBV7-2 to TRBJ2-5; a possible D gene is TRBD2 (6 bases). With the DNA end fitting TRBJ2-1 better, the J assignment may be wrong. This CDR3 spans 15 amino acids. Germline CDR1 is SGHTA and CDR2 is FQGNSA. CDR3 loop: CASSKISTRQETQFF. The CDR3 nucleotides read TGTGCCAGCAGCAAAATCTCGACTAGGCAAGAGACCCAGTTCTTC.

This clonotype was detected a few times. The J gene is TRBJ2-1, the V gene TRBV29-1, with 8 bases matching TRBD1. V shed 0 bases and J 2 bases; nucleotides not matched to a gene: 6. This CDR3 contains 16 residues. The germline gives CDR1 SQVTM, CDR2 ANQGSEA. Here the CDR3 DNA reads TGCAGCGTTGAAGATCTTGGACAGGGTGCCTACAATGAGCAGTTCTTC. Translation gives CSVEDLGQGAYNEQFF.

This clonotype was counted between two and nine times. V and J are TRBV9 and TRBJ2-7; D gene uncertain. The ends were cut back, 0 bases at V and 5 bases at J, with 12 bases in the middle. CDR3 length: 14 residues. Germline CDR1 SGDLS, CDR2 YYNGEE. CDR3 loop: CASSVGVLANEQYF. The CDR3 bases are TGTGCCAGCAGCGTAGGAGTTTTGGCAAACGAGCAGTACTTC.

The count of this clonotype is one. J is TRBJ2-5 and V is TRBV12-3 or TRBV12-4; 10 bases line up with TRBD1. There are 15 residues in the CDR3. V shed 6 bases, J shed 4 bases, and the junction held 8 bases outside the gene matches. Here the CDR3 reads CASSKAGQGIETQYF. Here the CDR3 DNA reads TGTGCCAGCAGCAAAGCGGGACAGGGGATAGAGACCCAGTACTTC.

V usage is TRBV7-2 and J usage is TRBJ2-1; 10 nucleotides agree with TRBD2. This CDR3 is built from 15 residues. V gave up 5 bases and J gave up 7 bases; unmatched junction bases: 8. CDR1 SGHTA and CDR2 FQGNSA come from the germline V gene. In DNA form, the CDR3 reads TGTGCCAGCAGCCCAACTAGCGGGACTCATAATGAGCAGTTCTTC. Translated: CASSPTSGTHNEQFF.

The V call is TRBV7-9, the J call TRBJ2-1; 10 bases are a match to TRBD1. CDR3 length: 12 amino acids. Per the germline V gene, CDR1 is SEHNR and CDR2 is FQNEAQ (reference sequence). With V trimmed by 10 bases and J by 7 bases, 4 bases remained unmatched. The CDR3 sequence: CAIGQGGNEQFF. CDR3 sequence (DNA): TGTGCCATCGGACAGGGGGGAAATGAGCAGTTCTTC.

The V gene is TRBV6-5, the J gene TRBJ2-5; no reliable D call. Germline values: CDR1 MNHEY, CDR2 SVGAGI. Trimming took off 6 bases at V and 11 bases at J, with 16 bases between the two ends. This CDR3 has 12 residues. The CDR3 coding sequence is TGTGCCAGCAGCCCACCGGAGCGTGAGCAGTACTTC. Amino acids: CASSPPEREQYF.

This chain joins TRBV4-1 and TRBJ2-4, with 16 bases identical to TRBD2. Germline CDR1 MGHRA, CDR2 YSYEKL. V shed 4 bases and J 1 base; nucleotides not matched to a gene: 4. The CDR3 sequence is 18 residues long. Here the CDR3 reads CASSLGLAGGQAKNIQYF. The CDR3 DNA follows: TGCGCCAGCAGCCTGGGACTAGCGGGAGGGCAGGCCAAAAACATTCAGTACTTC.

Ten or more counts support this clonotype. The chain links TRBV12-3 or TRBV12-4 to TRBJ2-1; 8 positions match TRBD2. Germline trimming cut 5 bases from V and 4 bases from J; bases unmatched to any gene: 10. This CDR3 comprises 16 residues. The CDR3 reads CASSLRGARTYNEQFF. CDR3 coding DNA: TGTGCCAGCAGTCTGCGGGGGGCTAGAACTTACAATGAGCAGTTCTTC.

The rearrangement uses TRBV12-3 or TRBV12-4 and TRBJ2-3; no firm D call. There are 14 residues in the CDR3. With 6 bases removed from V and 2 bases from J, the gap between germline ends came to 12 bases. The CDR3 bases are TGTGCCAGCAGAATAGACGGTTTCACAGATACGCAGTATTTT. Its translation: CASRIDGFTDTQYF.

V usage is TRBV28 and J usage is TRBJ2-5, with D perhaps TRBD2 (7 bases). Germline V lookup: CDR1 MDHEN, CDR2 SYDVKM. The CDR3 is 12 amino acids. This CDR3 reads CATWGRGLTQYF. DNA for the CDR3: TGTGCTACCTGGGGGCGGGGGCTGACCCAGTACTTC.

At least ten counts were recorded for this clonotype. The CDR3: CASSQGGLAGGNEQFF. CDR3 bases: TGCGCCAGCAGCCAAGGTGGACTAGCGGGAGGCAATGAGCAGTTCTTC. The chain combines TRBV4-1 with TRBJ2-1; 14 bases line up with TRBD2. Germline V CDR1 and CDR2: MGHRA, YSYEKL. With 1 base clipped from V and 6 bases from J, the junction kept 2 bases outside the gene matches. This CDR3 contains 16 residues.

The chain has TRBV20-1 and TRBJ2-3; no definite D call. The CDR3 length is 15 residues. The V end was cut by 7 bases, the J end by 1 base, with 18 bases between. The germline V gene encodes CDR1 DFQATT and CDR2 SNEGSKA (reference sequence). CDR3 protein: CSVPSSGQGTDTQYF. CDR3 DNA sequence: TGCAGTGTCCCAAGCAGTGGGCAGGGCACAGATACGCAGTATTTT.

The V gene is TRBV5-1, the J gene TRBJ2-2, with D possibly TRBD2 on 6 matching bases. CDR1 is SGHRS and CDR2 is YFSETQ in the germline V gene. This CDR3 contains 18 residues. The V gene lost 2 bases and the J gene lost 0 bases, with 17 bases spanning the gap. This CDR3 reads CASSFPPGLAANTGELFF. In nucleotides, the CDR3 is TGCGCCAGCAGCTTTCCTCCGGGATTAGCGGCGAACACCGGGGAGCTGTTTTTT.

The chain recombines TRBV7-2 with TRBJ2-7; 7 positions match TRBD2. Germline V lookup: CDR1 SGHTA, CDR2 FQGNSA. This CDR3 region has 17 residues. The V and J ends lost 3 bases and 4 bases, in that order; junction bases with no gene match: 15. The CDR3 DNA sequence: TGTGCCAGCAGCTTTCAGGGTGGGAGGGGCGCAACTTACGAGCAGTACTTC. Amino acids: CASSFQGGRGATYEQYF.

V gene TRBV9 combines with J gene TRBJ2-1; 8 positions agree with TRBD2. This CDR3 has 15 amino acids. V dropped 2 bases and J dropped 5; count of bases not matched to a gene: 6. Germline V gene data show CDR1 as SGDLS and CDR2 as YYNGEE. CDR3 in DNA: TGTGCCAGCAGCGTCGTAGCGGGGAGTAACAATGAGCAGTTCTTC. It encodes CASSVVAGSNNEQFF.

This rearrangement joins TRBV28 to TRBJ2-1; D is unclear. Germline V lookup: CDR1 MDHEN, CDR2 SYDVKM. The V end was cut by 1 base, the J end by 10 bases, with 5 bases between. This CDR3 region has 11 residues. The DNA of the CDR3 is TGTGCCAGCAGTTTATTTGCCGAGCAGTTCTTC. This gives the protein CASSLFAEQFF.

In this sample, this clonotype turned up a few times. The genes are TRBV7-9 and TRBJ2-1; TRBD1 might be the D (6 bases). CDR3 size: 14 residues. V lost 5 bases and J 6 bases, leaving 14 bases between the germline ends. Germline CDR1 reads SEHNR; CDR2 reads FQNEAQ (reference sequence). In DNA, the CDR3 is TGTGCCAGCAGCCTGCTCCAGGGGCGCAATGAGCAGTTCTTC. Protein product: CASSLLQGRNEQFF.